This T cell receptor (beta chain) was sequenced during a study of vaccination effects on CD4 cells after COVID-19. The study's findings and limits: Most post-vaccine spike-reactive clones in convalescents were new, not infection-derived.

Turning to this clone: No antigen is known for it.

The CDR3 loop spans 15 amino acids. The germline V gene has CDR1 SGHKS and CDR2 YYEKEE (reference sequence). V was clipped by 4 bases and J by 1 base, with 12 bases between them. Profiled with immunoSEQ multiplex PCR; TCRdb holds only in-frame clones, not every one. The sample records about 45,000 clones, under 80% being singletons. Antigen-specific CD4+ T cells were first expanded with viral peptide pools by the ViraFEST assay and only then sequenced. CD4+ T cells were isolated after less than 12 days of culture. Convalescent patients had PCR-confirmed SARS-CoV-2 infection between March and December 2020.

This material consisted of CD4+ T cells from PBMCs cultured with a peptide pool, taken before COVID-19 vaccination. The J gene is TRBJ2-1, the V gene TRBV5-5; D tentatively fits TRBD1 or TRBD2 (7 bases each). The receptor was isolated from a human donor who had a prior SARS-CoV-2 infection. The CDR3 nucleotides are TGTGCCAGCAGCATTCAGGGGGGGTCCTACAATGAGCAGTTCTTC. Its translation: CASSIQGGSYNEQFF.